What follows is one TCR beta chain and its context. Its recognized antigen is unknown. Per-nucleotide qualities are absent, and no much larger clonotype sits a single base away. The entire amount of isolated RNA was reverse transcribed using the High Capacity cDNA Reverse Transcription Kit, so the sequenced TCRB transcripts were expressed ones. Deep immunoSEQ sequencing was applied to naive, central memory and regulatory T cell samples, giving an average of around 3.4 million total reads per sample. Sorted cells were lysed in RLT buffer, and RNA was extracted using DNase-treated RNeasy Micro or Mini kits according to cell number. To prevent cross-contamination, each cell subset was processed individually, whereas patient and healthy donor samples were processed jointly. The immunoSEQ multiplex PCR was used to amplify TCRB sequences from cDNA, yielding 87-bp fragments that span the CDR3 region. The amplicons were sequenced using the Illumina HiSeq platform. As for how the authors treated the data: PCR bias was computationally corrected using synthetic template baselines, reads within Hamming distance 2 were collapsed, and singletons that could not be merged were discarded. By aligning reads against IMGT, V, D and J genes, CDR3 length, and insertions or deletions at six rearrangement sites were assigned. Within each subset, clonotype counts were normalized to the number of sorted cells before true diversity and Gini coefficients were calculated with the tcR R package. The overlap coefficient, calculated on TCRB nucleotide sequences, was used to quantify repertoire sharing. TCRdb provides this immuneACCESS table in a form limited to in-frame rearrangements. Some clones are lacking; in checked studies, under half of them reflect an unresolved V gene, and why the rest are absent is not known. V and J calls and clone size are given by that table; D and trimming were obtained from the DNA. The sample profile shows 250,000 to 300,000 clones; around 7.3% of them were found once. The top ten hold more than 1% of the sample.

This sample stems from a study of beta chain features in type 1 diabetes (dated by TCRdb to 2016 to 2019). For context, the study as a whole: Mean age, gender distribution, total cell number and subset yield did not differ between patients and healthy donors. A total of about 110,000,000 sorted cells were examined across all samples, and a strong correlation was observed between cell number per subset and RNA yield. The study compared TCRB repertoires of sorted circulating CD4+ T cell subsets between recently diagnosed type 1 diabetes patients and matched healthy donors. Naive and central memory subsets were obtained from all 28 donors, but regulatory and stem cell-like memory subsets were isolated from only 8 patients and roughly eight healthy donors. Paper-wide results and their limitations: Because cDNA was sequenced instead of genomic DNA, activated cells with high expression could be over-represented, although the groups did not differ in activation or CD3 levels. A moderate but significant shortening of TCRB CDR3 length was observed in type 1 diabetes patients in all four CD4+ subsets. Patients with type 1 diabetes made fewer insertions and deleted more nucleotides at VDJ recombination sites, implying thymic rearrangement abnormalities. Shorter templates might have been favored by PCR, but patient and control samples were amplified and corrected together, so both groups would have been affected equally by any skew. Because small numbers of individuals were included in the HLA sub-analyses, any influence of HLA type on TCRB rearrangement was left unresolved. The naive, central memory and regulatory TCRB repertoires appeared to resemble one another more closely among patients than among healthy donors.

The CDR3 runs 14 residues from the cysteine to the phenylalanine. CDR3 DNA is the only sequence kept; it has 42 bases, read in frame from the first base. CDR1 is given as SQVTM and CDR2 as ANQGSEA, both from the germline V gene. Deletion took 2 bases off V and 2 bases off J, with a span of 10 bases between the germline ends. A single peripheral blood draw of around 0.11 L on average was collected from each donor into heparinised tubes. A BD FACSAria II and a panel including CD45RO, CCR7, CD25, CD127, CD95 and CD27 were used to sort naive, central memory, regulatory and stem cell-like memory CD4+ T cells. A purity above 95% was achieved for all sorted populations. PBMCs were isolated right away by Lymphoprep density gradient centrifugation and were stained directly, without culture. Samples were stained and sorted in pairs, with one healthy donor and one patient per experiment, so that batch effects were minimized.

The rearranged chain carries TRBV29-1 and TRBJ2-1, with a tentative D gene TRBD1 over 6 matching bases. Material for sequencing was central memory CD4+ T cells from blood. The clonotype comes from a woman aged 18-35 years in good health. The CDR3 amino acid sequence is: CSVESTGTYNEQFF. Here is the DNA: TGCAGCGTTGAATCGACAGGAACCTACAATGAGCAGTTCTTC.